The next 25 T cell receptor beta chains were all read from a single sample in a study of OX40 agonist ivuxolimab in advanced cancers. Sequencing was performed with immunoSEQ multiplex PCR; in TCRdb, only in-frame clones are kept and a portion is missing. The table shows some 100,000 clones, with roughly 90% occurring only once. Specimen: CD4+ or CD8+ T cells sorted from blood, collected in a trial of the OX40 agonist ivuxolimab. The receptors were sampled from an adult with an advanced solid tumor such as melanoma, head and neck, liver or kidney cancer.

This clone was picked up one time. This chain links TRBV5-1 with TRBJ1-2; the D is unclear. This CDR3 has 14 residues. Germline V gene sequence: CDR1 SGHRS, CDR2 YFSETQ. The V end was cut by 4 bases, the J end by 7 bases, with 17 bases between. CDR3 DNA sequence: TGCGCCAGCAGCCCTAGGGTCCCTGGAGGTGGCTACACCTTC. Its protein product is CASSPRVPGGGYTF.

The rearrangement links TRBV28 to TRBJ2-1, with D possibly being TRBD2 (6 bases). Trimming pared 4 bases from V and 3 bases from J, leaving 13 bases between. The CDR3 is 15 amino acids. Germline V CDR1 and CDR2: MDHEN, SYDVKM. The CDR3 loop reads CASSWAGGYYNEQFF. DNA for the CDR3: TGTGCCAGCAGTTGGGCCGGAGGGTACTACAATGAGCAGTTCTTC.

The chain links TRBV5-1 to TRBJ2-7; 10 nucleotides align to TRBD2. The trim removed 5 bases at V and 6 bases at J, leaving 8 bases unmatched. Germline CDR1 and CDR2: SGHRS and YFSETQ. This CDR3 is 14 amino acids long. The CDR3 is CASRESGRAFEQYF. CDR3 in DNA: TGCGCCAGCAGGGAAAGCGGGAGGGCTTTCGAGCAGTACTTC.

The gene calls are TRBV27 and TRBJ2-1, with D unclear. The germline V gene has CDR1 MNHEY and CDR2 SMNVEV (reference sequence). The CDR3 runs to 13 residues. V was clipped by 0 bases and J by 14 bases, with 14 bases between them. CDR3: CASSLSSTAPEFF. CDR3 in DNA: TGTGCCAGCAGTTTATCGTCGACCGCCCCGGAGTTCTTC.

The chain links TRBV19 to TRBJ2-7; 7 nucleotides line up with TRBD1. Germline assignment: CDR1 LNHDA and CDR2 SQIVND (reference sequence). Trimming cost V 3 bases and J 2 bases; bases outside gene matches: 10. CDR3 length: 16 residues. The CDR3 bases are TGTGCCAGTAGTATTGGGATAAGGACAGGAGCCTACGAGCAGTACTTC. Residues: CASSIGIRTGAYEQYF.

The chain has TRBV10-3 and TRBJ1-4; D is perhaps TRBD1 (5 bases). Germline CDR1 ENHRY, CDR2 SYGVKD. Trimming cost V 8 bases and J 6 bases, with 13 bases left between them. The CDR3 runs 13 residues. CDR3 bases: TGTGCCATCGGGGACGGGTTTGATGAAAAACTGTTTTTT. This encodes CAIGDGFDEKLFF.

For this clone: A read error may account for a junction end that differs from germline. The rearrangement uses TRBV5-1 and TRBJ1-3; D not certain. CDR1 is SGHRS and CDR2 is YFSETQ in the germline V gene. The CDR3 consists of 14 residues. This CDR3 reads CASSLAGSGNTVYF. Here the CDR3 DNA reads TGCGCCAGCAGCTTGGCGGGTTCCGGAAACACCGTATATTTT.

V and J are TRBV30 and TRBJ1-4, with a weak D call TRBD1 (6 bases). Germline-derived CDR1 and CDR2 are GTSNPN and SVGIG (reference sequence). The V end lost 4 bases, the J end lost 8 bases, and 20 bases lay between the germline ends. There are 15 residues in the CDR3. CDR3 protein: CAWTTAGGVGEKLFF. Here the CDR3 DNA reads TGTGCCTGGACCACGGCGGGGGGCGTTGGCGAAAAACTGTTTTTT.

This clone was found a few times. The chain carries TRBV30 and TRBJ1-2, with 7 bases matching TRBD1. V trimming: 2 bases; J trimming: 6 bases; junction bases outside the gene matches: 12. The CDR3 sequence is 15 residues long. CDR1 and CDR2 (germline): GTSNPN, SVGIG (reference sequence). Here the CDR3 reads CAWSFSRGGRNGYTF. CDR3 DNA: TGTGCCTGGAGTTTCTCGAGAGGGGGCCGCAATGGCTACACCTTC.

In its sample, this clone was seen a few times. The rearrangement links TRBV19 to TRBJ1-1; D is unresolved. This CDR3 region has 12 residues. Germline values: CDR1 LNHDA, CDR2 SQIVND (reference sequence). Trimming stripped 0 bases from V and 10 bases from J, with 9 bases between. The CDR3 protein is CASSIDRVGAFF. The CDR3, as DNA: TGTGCCAGTAGTATAGATCGGGTAGGAGCTTTCTTT.

The rearrangement links TRBV5-1 to TRBJ2-1; D is unclear. This CDR3 region has 17 residues. Germline V gene data show CDR1 as SGHRS and CDR2 as YFSETQ. Deletions cut 2 bases from V and 0 bases from J, with 15 bases between. CDR3 protein: CASSLSSKTRSYNEQFF. CDR3 sequence (DNA): TGCGCCAGCAGCTTAAGCAGTAAGACACGCTCCTACAATGAGCAGTTCTTC.

The J gene is TRBJ2-1, the V gene TRBV5-1; 14 nucleotides agree with TRBD2. Losses at the gene ends were 4 bases for V and 6 bases for J; bases not matched to a gene: 3. CDR1 and CDR2 from the germline V gene are SGHRS and YFSETQ. There are 15 residues in the CDR3. The CDR3 region has the DNA TGCGCCAGCAGCCGGGGACTAGCGGGGGTCAATGAGCAGTTCTTC. The encoded protein is CASSRGLAGVNEQFF.

CDR3 amino acids: CASSVGGAFGLGYTF. The CDR3 DNA reads TGTGCCAGCAGCGTAGGAGGGGCGTTCGGGCTTGGCTACACCTTC. V is TRBV9 and J is TRBJ1-2; TRBD1 might be the D (5 bases). Germline CDR1 SGDLS, CDR2 YYNGEE. V gave up 0 bases and J gave up 7 bases, with 16 bases separating them. CDR3 length: 15 residues.

The CDR3 bases are TGTGCCTGGAGTTATCGACAGGGGGCAGGTCAGCCCCAGCATTTT. Its translation is CAWSYRQGAGQPQHF. The chain links TRBV30 to TRBJ1-5; 10 nucleotides agree with TRBD1. CDR3 length equals 15 residues. Germline-derived CDR1 and CDR2 are GTSNPN and SVGIG (reference sequence). V shed 2 bases, J shed 6 bases, and the junction held 7 bases outside the gene matches.

The rearrangement joins TRBV4-1 to TRBJ1-4; 7 nucleotides match TRBD1. Losses at the gene ends were 4 bases for V and 2 bases for J; bases not matched to a gene: 4. CDR1 and CDR2 from the germline V gene are MGHRA and YSYEKL. The CDR3 has 15 amino acids. The CDR3 sequence is CASSLGGSTNEKLFF. CDR3 coding DNA: TGCGCCAGCAGCCTAGGGGGCTCGACTAATGAAAAACTGTTTTTT.

This chain connects TRBV9 to TRBJ1-4; D is perhaps TRBD1 (6 bases). The CDR3 is 17 residues long. The V gene's germline CDR1 is SGDLS and CDR2 YYNGEE. The ends were cut back, 0 bases at V and 8 bases at J, with 20 bases in the middle. DNA for the CDR3: TGTGCCAGCAGCGTAGCGGTGGGGGACACCGAGGGAGAAAAACTGTTTTTT. This translates into CASSVAVGDTEGEKLFF.

J is TRBJ1-2 and V is TRBV6-6; 7 nucleotides agree with TRBD1. Trimming removed 6 bases from V and 8 bases from J; junction bases left unmatched: 6. The CDR3 is 12 residues long. Germline V gene lookup returns CDR1 MNHNY and CDR2 SVGAGI (reference sequence). This CDR3 is CASSWTGLGYTF. For the CDR3, the DNA is TGTGCCAGCAGCTGGACAGGTCTGGGCTACACCTTC.

The count of this clone is one. The chain couples TRBV5-1 to TRBJ1-1; D may be TRBD1 (6 bases). Germline V CDR1 and CDR2: SGHRS, YFSETQ. The ends were cut back, 6 bases at V and 1 base at J, with 10 bases in the middle. The CDR3 is 13 amino acids. The CDR3 nucleotides are TGCGCCAGCAAGAGGGGGGAGAACACTGAAGCTTTCTTT. Translating gives CASKRGENTEAFF.

J is TRBJ2-2 and V is TRBV19, with 9 bases matching TRBD1. CDR1 and CDR2 from the germline V gene are LNHDA and SQIVND (reference sequence). This CDR3 is 15 amino acids long. With V trimmed by 7 bases and J by 5 bases, 8 bases remained unmatched. As DNA, the CDR3 is TGTGCCAGTAACCAGGGGACAGGGAGAACCGGGGAGCTGTTTTTT. Translating gives CASNQGTGRTGELFF.

The chain recombines TRBV27 with TRBJ2-7; 9 nucleotides line up with TRBD2. Losses at the gene ends were 5 bases for V and 1 base for J; bases not matched to a gene: 6. Germline V gene data show CDR1 as MNHEY and CDR2 as SMNVEV (reference sequence). CDR3 length: 15 residues. The CDR3 here is CASSPLAGKSYEQYF. The DNA of the CDR3 is TGTGCCAGCAGTCCCCTAGCGGGGAAGTCCTACGAGCAGTACTTC.

CDR3 sequence: CSVEDPGQPQHF. CDR3 nucleotide sequence: TGCAGCGTTGAAGATCCAGGTCAGCCCCAGCATTTT. This chain links TRBV29-1 with TRBJ1-5; no reliable D call. CDR3 size: 12 residues. Germline-derived CDR1 and CDR2 are SQVTM and ANQGSEA. Between the trimmed V and J ends, which lost 0 bases and 6 bases, there was a span of 6 bases.

The chain recombines TRBV6-5 with TRBJ1-2; unclear D gene. Germline V gene data show CDR1 as MNHEY and CDR2 as SVGAGI. CDR3 size: 13 residues. Trimming pared 6 bases from V and 2 bases from J, leaving 10 bases between. The DNA for the CDR3 is TGTGCCAGCAGGATTCAGCAGAACTATGGCTACACCTTC. Protein sequence: CASRIQQNYGYTF.

The chain combines TRBV7-2 with TRBJ2-5, with D perhaps TRBD1 or TRBD2 (5 bases each). V lost 4 bases to trimming and J lost 6 bases, with 18 bases between them. This CDR3 spans 15 amino acids. CDR1 and CDR2 (germline): SGHTA, FQGNSA. CDR3 DNA: TGTGCCAGCAGCTCCCAGTGGGGGAGTCCTCAGACCCAGTACTTC. Protein product: CASSSQWGSPQTQYF.

V gene TRBV2 combines with J gene TRBJ2-6; 7 bases are shared with TRBD1. There are 18 residues in the CDR3. After removal of 6 bases from V and 0 bases from J, the junction contained 11 bases not matched to a gene. CDR1 SNHLY and CDR2 FYNNEI come from the germline V gene. This chain's CDR3 is CASSHLPGQSSGANVLTF. DNA for the CDR3: TGTGCCAGCAGCCACCTCCCGGGACAGAGCTCTGGGGCCAACGTCCTGACTTTC.

The genes are TRBV5-6 and TRBJ2-4; possibly TRBD1 for D (6 bases). The CDR3 is made up of 18 amino acids. The germline V and J ends were trimmed by 4 bases and 0 bases, with 20 bases remaining between them. Germline V gene sequence: CDR1 SGHDT, CDR2 YYEEEE. CDR3 DNA sequence: TGTGCCAGCAGCCCTGGACCCGACAGGCTTGTAGCCAAAAACATTCAGTACTTC. Translation gives CASSPGPDRLVAKNIQYF.